This T cell receptor (beta chain) was sequenced in a study of T cells expressing NK-cell markers. Study findings and constraints: Top CD8+ clonotypes included the dominant CD3+CD56+NKG2C+ clonotypes in several donors.

As concerns this clonotype: Its target is not known.

CDR1 and CDR2 from the germline V gene are LNHNV and YYDKDF (reference sequence). The CDR3 is 17 amino acids. From its re-call of the 5' RACE reads, TCRdb lists each CDR3 protein once, without DNA. This repertoire includes roughly 430,000 distinct CDR3 sequences. What was sequenced was blood T cells: a sorted CD56 or NKG2C T cell subset, CD4+ or CD8+ T cells, or bulk PBMC T cells (not recorded which). This sequence joins TRBV15 and TRBJ2-1; without DNA, the TCRdb call of TRBD2 cannot be checked. This TCR was sampled from a woman between 18 and 75 years old in good health. The CDR3 here is CATSRDWAGGGYNEQFF.